Shown below are 3 T cell receptor beta chains from a single sample sequenced in a study of T cells after yellow fever vaccination. MiXCR, run by TCRdb on the 5' RACE reads, gives a single entry per CDR3 protein. Here the sample spans about 330,000 distinct CDR3 sequences, about 4% being singletons. The material was PBMCs, obtained 5 days after the yellow fever booster vaccination. The source of these receptors is a man between 18 and 29 years old who received the YFV17D yellow fever vaccine.

This clonotype was found a few times. The chain is built from TRBV25-1 and TRBJ2-2, with TRBD1 matching 12 bases. The CDR3 is 16 amino acids. Germline V gene sequence: CDR1 MGHDK, CDR2 SYGVNS. The junction had 10 bases not matched to a gene; V was cut back by 6 bases and J by 8 bases. The CDR3 sequence: CASRPSGTGGFGELFF. The CDR3 coding sequence is TGTGCCAGCAGACCATCCGGGACAGGGGGCTTTGGGGAGCTGTTTTTT.

The chain joins TRBV12-3 or TRBV12-4 to TRBJ1-2; TRBD1 agrees at 9 bases. This CDR3 comprises 13 residues. The V and J ends lost 7 bases and 7 bases, in that order; junction bases with no gene match: 7. The CDR3 is CASTSGTGIGYTF. For the CDR3, the DNA is TGTGCCAGCACCTCCGGGACAGGGATTGGCTACACCTTC.

This clonotype showed up just a few times. The chain has TRBV5-4 and TRBJ2-1; tentative D call: TRBD1 (6 bases). V lost 3 bases to trimming and J lost 10 bases, with 17 bases between them. CDR1 and CDR2 from the germline V gene are SGHNT and YYREEE (reference sequence). This CDR3 is built from 14 residues. The CDR3 reads CASSSHQGQGEQFF. As DNA, the CDR3 is TGTGCCAGCAGCTCCCATCAGGGGCAGGGCGAGCAGTTCTTC.